The sequence of this T cell receptor beta chain was determined in a study of OX40 agonist ivuxolimab in advanced cancers. Overall study: Every 2 weeks, ivuxolimab was infused into the patients intravenously at between 0.01 and 10 mg/kg. The mean age was roughly 60 years, ranging from 23 to 79, with approximately 85% of participants male.

Sequenced by immunoSEQ multiplex PCR; TCRdb stores in-frame clones only, minus some. This sample has about 50,000 clones, with 82% found just once. The germline gives CDR1 SGHRS, CDR2 YFSETQ. This CDR3 is 14 amino acids long. V lost 0 bases and J lost 5; bases outside the gene matches: 4. V and J are TRBV5-1 and TRBJ2-5; the match to TRBD2 covers 7 bases. This sample comprised CD4+ or CD8+ T cells sorted from blood, obtained in a trial of the OX40 agonist ivuxolimab. The receptor was derived from an adult with an advanced solid tumor such as melanoma, head and neck, liver or kidney cancer. CDR3 sequence reads: CASSLVFGGETQYF. CDR3 sequence (DNA): TGCGCCAGCAGCTTGGTCTTCGGGGGGGAGACCCAGTACTTC. The full variable domain, its missing parts supplied by reference TRBV5-1 and TRBJ2-5, is KAGVTQTPRYLIKTRGQQVTLSCSPISGHRSVSWYQQTPGQGLQFLFEYFSETQRNKGNFPGRFSGRQFSNSRSEMNVSTLELGDSALYLCASSLVFGGETQYFGPGTRLLVL.